These T cell receptor beta chains were read from a single sample in a study of siplizumab effects on memory and regulatory T cells. Generated by immunoSEQ multiplex PCR, the TCRdb table keeps only in-frame clones and is missing some. This repertoire shows tens of thousands of clones, approximately 95% found once; its top ten account for 18%. The sequenced sample was CD8+ T cells sorted from blood. The source of these receptors is a human donor in good health. The CDR3 runs from the conserved cysteine through the conserved F or W. Fields, in order: D gene, clone size, J gene, V gene, CDR3 DNA, CDR3 protein. The D gene is left open where the match is weak. Some rows have no size entry. The others give once, few or many, or a class for an expanded clone.

TRBD2 - TRBJ2-1 TRBV4-1 TGCGCCAGCAGTCCCCTGGGGGGGAGGAGCTCCTACAATGAGCAGTTCTTC CASSPLGGRSSYNEQFF
- - TRBJ2-1 TRBV5-7 TGTGCCAGCAGCCATATTCGGCTAGATGAAAATGAGCAGTTCTTC CASSHIRLDENEQFF
- - TRBJ2-1 TRBV11-3 TGTGCCAGCAGCTCCAGCGGGCTCCCCCCCTACAATGAGCAGTTCTTC CASSSSGLPPYNEQFF
TRBD2 - TRBJ2-5 TRBV14 TGTGCCAGCAGCCATAGAGGGACTAGGCAAGAGACCCAGTACTTC CASSHRGTRQETQYF
- few TRBJ2-2 TRBV6-5 TGTGCCAGCAGTAAAGACCAATCCACCGGGGAGCTGTTTTTT CASSKDQSTGELFF
TRBD2 - TRBJ2-3 TRBV5-6 TGTGCCAGCAGCTTCGGGGGACTAGCTCTTAGCACAGATACGCAGTATTTT CASSFGGLALSTDTQYF
- - TRBJ2-2 TRBV19 TGTGCCAGTCGAGACCCCCTGAGAACCGGGGAGCTGTTTTTT CASRDPLRTGELFF
- - TRBJ2-7 TRBV6-1 TGTGCCAGCAGTGAAGGGGCCAGGGGCCCCTACGAGCAGTACTTC CASSEGARGPYEQYF
- - TRBJ2-7 TRBV6-1 TGTGCCAGCAAACAGTACGAGCAGTACTTC CASKQYEQYF
- - TRBJ1-1 TRBV9 TGTGCCAGCAGCGCTGGCCTTGGAGGGACTGAAGCTTTCTTT CASSAGLGGTEAFF
- - TRBJ2-1 TRBV15 TGTGCCACCAGCCCCCGTGGGGCTGGCAGCCACAATGAGCAGTTCTTC CATSPRGAGSHNEQFF
- - TRBJ2-1 TRBV9 TGTGCCAGCAGCGCCGGCCTCTGGGATGAGCAGTTCTTC CASSAGLWDEQFF
TRBD2 - TRBJ2-1 TRBV13 TGTGCCAGCAGCCCCTTGGGACTAGCGGGGGCACATGGCAATGAGCAGTTCTTC CASSPLGLAGAHGNEQFF
- - TRBJ2-7 TRBV11-2 TGTGCCAGCAGCTCGACAGACTCCTACGAGCAGTACTTC CASSSTDSYEQYF
- - TRBJ2-1 TRBV7-2 TGTGCCAGCAGCTTTTTGGGATCCTACAATGAGCAGTTCTTC CASSFLGSYNEQFF
- - TRBJ2-3 TRBV6-5 TGTGCCAGCAGGATCGGGCCTTGGGACGATACGCAGTATTTT CASRIGPWDDTQYF
TRBD2 - TRBJ2-1 TRBV27 TGTGCCAGCAGTTTCGGACTAGCGGTCTACAATGAGCAGTTCTTC CASSFGLAVYNEQFF
TRBD2 once TRBJ2-7 TRBV14 TGTGCCAGCAGCAACCGACTAGCGGCAGACTACGAGCAGTACTTC CASSNRLAADYEQYF
- - TRBJ2-1 TRBV6-5 TGTGCCAGCAGTTACGCTAGCGAGGGTGATTGGAATGAGCAGTTCTTC CASSYASEGDWNEQFF
- once TRBJ2-7 TRBV28 TGTGCCAGCGGGAGAGGTCTCGAGCAGTACTTC CASGRGLEQYF
TRBD2 - TRBJ2-2 TRBV2 TGTGCCAGCAGTGACACTAGCGGGGGGAACACCGGGGAGCTGTTTTTT CASSDTSGGNTGELFF
- - TRBJ2-1 TRBV7-3 TGTGCCAGCAGCTTAAGGGGGGCCTATGAGACTAGCCCAGCTCGGGAGTTCTTC CASSLRGAYETSPAREFF
TRBD2 - TRBJ2-7 TRBV2 TGTGCCAGCAGGGGCTATCACTCAAGCGGGAGTGTCGAGCAGTACTTC CASRGYHSSGSVEQYF
- few TRBJ1-1 TRBV25-1 TGTGCCAGCAGTGACATGAACACTGAAGCTTTCTTT CASSDMNTEAFF
- - TRBJ2-7 TRBV27 TGTGCCAGCAGTTTATCGACCGGTAACGAGCAGTACTTC CASSLSTGNEQYF
- - TRBJ2-7 TRBV28 TGTGCCAGCAGTGCCGGATCCTACGAGCAGTACTTC CASSAGSYEQYF
- - TRBJ2-5 TRBV5-6 TGTGCCAGCACTCTCAGCGTACAAGAGACCCAGTACTTC CASTLSVQETQYF
- - TRBJ2-7 TRBV7-2 TGTGCCAGCAGCCTAACCCGGGACAACTACGAGCAGTACTTC CASSLTRDNYEQYF
- - TRBJ2-1 TRBV5-6 TGTGCCAGCAGCTTGGCGGCCCCCTACAATGAGCAGTTCTTC CASSLAAPYNEQFF
- - TRBJ2-1 TRBV27 TGTGCCAGCAGTTTCCTCAGGGGGGGGAAATCGGAAAATGAGCAGTTCTTC CASSFLRGGKSENEQFF
- - TRBJ2-1 TRBV7-6 TGTGCCAGCAGCTTAAGTCCCGGGGATCACGGGTTCTTC CASSLSPGDHGFF
- - TRBJ1-2 TRBV6-1 TGTGCCAGCAGTGAAACATCCGGGACTCTATACTTGTGGGACTATGGCTACACCTTC CASSETSGTLYLWDYGYTF
- - TRBJ2-7 TRBV2 TGTGCCAGCAGTGAAGGGTTGACGACTAGTCGAGGCGAGCAGTACTTC CASSEGLTTSRGEQYF
- - TRBJ1-2 TRBV9 TGTGCCAGCACCGAAGGGGGGGGAGCTAACTATGGCTACACCTTC CASTEGGGANYGYTF
TRBD1 - TRBJ2-7 TRBV9 TGTGCCAGCAGCCTGCGGACAGGTGAGTTGGAGGAGCAGTACTTC CASSLRTGELEEQYF
- - TRBJ1-2 TRBV28 TGTGCCAGCAGTTTTCATAGGGAGTGGCGCGATGGCTACACCTTC CASSFHREWRDGYTF
- - TRBJ2-1 TRBV15 TGTGCCACCAGCAAAGTAGACGGGAATGAGCAGTTCTTC CATSKVDGNEQFF
TRBD2 - TRBJ2-1 TRBV10-1 TGCGCCAGCAGTCGGACTAGCGGCTCAGGGGAGGAGCAGTTCTTC CASSRTSGSGEEQFF
TRBD1 - TRBJ2-7 TRBV6-5 TGTGCCAGCAGTTACTCGGGACAGGGCTACGAGCAGTACTTC CASSYSGQGYEQYF
TRBD1 - TRBJ2-7 TRBV9 TGTGCCAGCAGCGCCTTCACAGGGGGCGACGAGCAGTACTTC CASSAFTGGDEQYF
- - TRBJ1-2 TRBV2 TGTGCCAGCAGTGAAGCGCGACAGACCAACTATGGCTACACCTTC CASSEARQTNYGYTF
- - TRBJ2-3 TRBV29-1 TGCAGCGTTGAAGATCGGGCAGGGAGCACAGATACGCAGTATTTT CSVEDRAGSTDTQYF
- - TRBJ2-7 TRBV4-1 TGCGCCAGCAGCCAAGTATGGCCTGGGGACGACGAGCAGTACTTC CASSQVWPGDDEQYF
- - TRBJ2-7 TRBV27 TGTGCCAGCAGTCGACAGGTCGGGGACGAGCAGTACTTC CASSRQVGDEQYF
- - TRBJ2-7 TRBV5-4 TGTGCCAGCAGCTTGGGGGAGGGGGGAAGCTACGAGCAGTACTTC CASSLGEGGSYEQYF
- - TRBJ2-3 TRBV6-5 TGTGCCAGCAGTCAAGAGGGTCGCCAACAAGATACGCAGTATTTT CASSQEGRQQDTQYF
- - TRBJ2-2 TRBV28 TGTGCCAGCAGTCCGGAGAACACCGGGGAGCTGTTTTTT CASSPENTGELFF
TRBD2 - TRBJ2-3 TRBV2 TGTGCCACAGCAGAGGAAAGCGGGGGGGATACGCAGTATTTT CATAEESGGDTQYF
- - TRBJ2-7 TRBV2 TGTGCCAGCAGTGTCGGTCGGGCCGGCAGGGGAGAGCAGTACTTC CASSVGRAGRGEQYF
TRBD2 - TRBJ2-7 TRBV14 TGTGCCAGCAGTTTAGCGGGAGATCCGTACGAGCAGTACTTC CASSLAGDPYEQYF
- - TRBJ1-5 TRBV23-1 TGCGCCAAACGGGGGGGCCGCGAAGGGGGCAATCAGCCCCAGCATTTT CAKRGGREGGNQPQHF
- - TRBJ2-7 TRBV6-1 TGTGCCAGCACACCTACGGGGGTCCTCGAGCAGTACTTC CASTPTGVLEQYF
- - TRBJ2-3 TRBV13 TGTGCCAGCAGCTCCGGTGGAGGGTATGGCCCAGATACGCAGTATTTT CASSSGGGYGPDTQYF
TRBD2 - TRBJ2-3 TRBV29-1 TGCAGCGTTGAAACCGGGAGGGCCCTCGATACGCAGTATTTT CSVETGRALDTQYF
- - TRBJ2-1 TRBV7-2 TGTGCCAGCAGCTTATACCCCATTTGGGCGCAAGGGGGCAATGAGCAGTTCTTC CASSLYPIWAQGGNEQFF
TRBD2 - TRBJ2-5 TRBV7-8 TGTGCCAGCAGCTTTGGACTAGCAGCCCAAGAGACCCAGTACTTC CASSFGLAAQETQYF
- - TRBJ2-7 TRBV11-2 TGTGCCAGCCACTCTAACGCCCTCCAAGGGTTTGAGGGCGAGCAGTACTTC CASHSNALQGFEGEQYF
- - TRBJ2-1 TRBV5-6 TGTGCCAGCAGTTCCCGCATGGAAAATGAGCAGTTCTTC CASSSRMENEQFF
TRBD1 - TRBJ1-3 TRBV28 TGTGCCAGCAGTACGGACAGGGTCCTCTCTGGAAACACCATATATTTT CASSTDRVLSGNTIYF